The clone carrying this TCR beta chain was seen once. A multiplex PCR was run with 60 Vbeta primers and 13 Jbeta primers. Assay: immunoSEQ multiplex PCR; the TCRdb copy retains only in-frame clones and omits some. The sample has about 180,000 clones, about two thirds seen once. This sample is drawn from a study of cytomegalovirus exposure and HLA in healthy donors. Germline lookup yields CDR1 SGHNT and CDR2 YENEEA. With 5 bases clipped from V and 8 bases from J, the junction kept 10 bases outside the gene matches. The CDR3 runs 14 residues. The sequence was obtained from a human donor in good health. The specimen was PBMCs. V is TRBV11-3 and J is TRBJ1-2, with 8 bases fitting TRBD1. CDR3 nucleotides: TGTGCCAGCAGCCCGGGGGGACAGGCTAAGGGCTACACCTTC. Protein: CASSPGGQAKGYTF. The whole variable domain, remainder taken from reference TRBV11-3 and TRBJ1-2, is EAGVVQSPRYKIIEKKQPVAFWCNPISGHNTLYWYLQNLGQGPELLIRYENEEAVDDSQLPKDRFSAERLKGVDSTLKIQPAELGDSAVYLCASSPGGQAKGYTFGSGTRLTVV.